This TCR beta chain was identified in a study of regulatory T cells in long-lasting Graves disease. In building TCR beta libraries, iRepertoire HTBI primers were used together with Arm-PCR of CDR3 regions. TCRdb reprocessed the multiplex PCR reads with MiXCR, giving one entry per CDR3 protein. The sample lists approximately 470,000 distinct CDR3 sequences, about a sixth occurring once. This clonotype appeared many times. The sample's time point: newly diagnosed GD, antithyroid drugs for less than 3 months. TCR sequences were obtained from RNA taken from PBMCs. Staff drew about 8.2 milliliters of peripheral blood into EDTA tubes. This CDR3 contains 12 residues. Germline-derived CDR1 and CDR2 are GTSNPN and SVGIG (reference sequence). Trimming removed 3 bases from V and 2 bases from J, with 8 bases in between. These same records also appear under a second study, on T cells in Graves' hyperthyroidism and ophthalmopathy.

The chain joins TRBV30 to TRBJ2-7, with D possibly matching TRBD2 (5 bases). Sequenced material: peripheral blood mononuclear cells (PBMCs), taken at new diagnosis, from a patient treated with antithyroid drugs. The clonotype comes from a man in his forties or fifties with Graves disease. CDR3 DNA sequence: TGTGCCTGGAGCGGGGTGGCCTACGAGCAGTACTTC. As protein: CAWSGVAYEQYF.